Shown below are 23 T cell receptor beta chains from a single sample sequenced in a study of glioma-infiltrating T cells. TCR alpha and beta CDR3 regions were amplified from RNA using iRepertoire nested multiplex PCR. Using its own MiXCR run on the multiplex PCR reads, TCRdb lists one record per CDR3 protein. The top ten hold roughly 20% of the sample, which has about 140,000 distinct CDR3 sequences, 30% to 40% seen once. Sequencing input: glioma tissue, nonneoplastic brain tissue, or PBMCs (not recorded which). These receptors came from a human donor with low-grade glioma or glioblastoma, undergoing nonglioma brain surgery, or in good health (not recorded which).

The chain recombines TRBV10-3 with TRBJ2-3; 10 nucleotides agree with TRBD2. CDR3 size: 15 residues. CDR1 and CDR2 from the germline V gene are ENHRY and SYGVKD. After removal of 6 bases from V and 0 bases from J, the junction contained 3 bases not matched to a gene. The CDR3 here is CAIRGLALSTDTQYF. As DNA, the CDR3 is TGTGCCATCAGGGGACTAGCGCTTAGCACAGATACGCAGTATTTT.

The rearrangement links TRBV6-1 to TRBJ1-3, with D possibly TRBD1 on 6 matching bases. From germline, CDR1 is MNHNS and CDR2 SASEGT. V lost 11 bases and J lost 0, with 11 bases in between. The CDR3 contains 13 residues. The CDR3 protein is CARKTGSGNTIYF. CDR3 DNA sequence: TGTGCCCGCAAGACAGGCTCTGGAAACACCATATATTTT.

J is TRBJ2-7 and V is TRBV7-2, with TRBD1 matching 7 bases. This CDR3 has 15 residues. The J segment lost 3 bases and the V segment lost 4 bases, leaving 9 bases of the junction unmatched. CDR1 and CDR2 from the germline V gene are SGHTA and FQGNSA. The CDR3 reads CASSSAPGTVYEQYF. CDR3 coding DNA: TGTGCCAGCAGCTCTGCCCCCGGGACAGTCTACGAGCAGTACTTC.

The gene calls are TRBV6-2 or TRBV6-3 and TRBJ1-2, with 9 bases lining up with TRBD1. From germline, CDR1 is MNHEY and CDR2 SVGEGT. The V segment lost 5 bases and the J segment 8 bases; nucleotides outside the gene matches: 12. The CDR3 runs to 15 residues. The CDR3 protein is CASSLKTGTGYGYTF. DNA for the CDR3: TGTGCCAGCAGTCTTAAAACCGGGACAGGGTACGGCTACACCTTC.

This clonotype was seen ten or more times. The CDR3 bases are TGTGCCAGCAGTCGTACAGGGGACACTGAAGCTTTCTTT. It encodes CASSRTGDTEAFF. V is TRBV27 and J is TRBJ1-1, with 7 bases matching TRBD1. There are 13 residues in the CDR3. Germline CDR1 is MNHEY and CDR2 is SMNVEV (reference sequence). Unmatched junction bases numbered 3, after V lost 5 bases and J lost 3 bases.

The CDR3 DNA reads TGTGCCAGCAGCCAAGGCCCAGTGATTTGGTCCGAGCAGTTCTTC. Translating gives CASSQGPVIWSEQFF. This chain links TRBV3-1 with TRBJ2-1, with D uncertain. The CDR3 has 15 amino acids. V lost 1 base to trimming and J lost 10 bases, with 17 bases between them. Germline V gene lookup returns CDR1 LGHDT and CDR2 YNNKEL (reference sequence).

With respect to this clonotype: One junction end disagrees with the germline gene, perhaps due to a read error. The V gene is TRBV27, the J gene TRBJ2-5; the match to TRBD2 covers 12 bases. This CDR3 contains 16 residues. Germline CDR1 is MNHEY and CDR2 is SMNVEV (reference sequence). The CDR3 reads CASRVASGGAGETQYF. Written as DNA, the CDR3 is TGTGCAAGCAGGGTGGCTAGCGGGGGGGCTGGAGAGACCCAGTACTTC.

The chain couples TRBV20-1 to TRBJ1-1; D is possibly TRBD1 (5 bases). The CDR3 totals 12 residues. Trimming removed 2 bases from V and 4 bases from J, with 8 bases in between. Germline V gene sequence: CDR1 DFQATT, CDR2 SNEGSKA (reference sequence). The CDR3 DNA is TGCAGTGCTAGAACGGGGGGCACTGAAGCTTTCTTT. This sequence encodes CSARTGGTEAFF.

DNA for the CDR3: TGTGCCAGCGCACTACTGGAGGCGAACACTGAAGCTTTCTTT. Protein: CASALLEANTEAFF. This chain links TRBV18 with TRBJ1-1, with unresolved D. Per the germline V gene, CDR1 is KGHSH and CDR2 is LQKENI. The CDR3 has 14 residues. V lost 8 bases and J lost 1, with 14 bases in between.

The chain couples TRBV6-1 to TRBJ2-3; 13 nucleotides match TRBD2. After removal of 5 bases from V and 2 bases from J, the junction contained 4 bases not matched to a gene. CDR3 length: 16 amino acids. Germline V CDR1 and CDR2: MNHNS, SASEGT. The CDR3 sequence: CASSRTSGSYTDTQYF. The CDR3 bases are TGTGCCAGCAGTAGGACTAGCGGGAGCTACACAGATACGCAGTATTTT.

The chain employs TRBV6-1 and TRBJ1-5; 7 bases agree with TRBD1. The CDR3 loop spans 15 amino acids. V was clipped by 4 bases and J by 9 bases; unmatched bases: 12. The V gene's germline CDR1 is MNHNS and CDR2 SASEGT. The CDR3 sequence: CASSAGQPSSSPQHF. The CDR3 DNA sequence: TGTGCCAGCAGTGCGGGACAGCCCTCCTCCTCGCCCCAGCATTTT.

The chain couples TRBV11-2 to TRBJ2-2, with D perhaps matching TRBD1 (6 bases). The CDR3 spans 15 residues. Trimming took 1 base from V and 7 from J, leaving 13 bases between them. CDR1 and CDR2 (germline): SGHAT, FQNNGV. The CDR3 loop is CASSLGAGAVGELFF. CDR3 in DNA: TGTGCCAGCAGCTTAGGTGCAGGGGCCGTCGGGGAGCTGTTTTTT.

This chain uses TRBV28 with TRBJ1-1; no definite D call. Per the germline V gene, CDR1 is MDHEN and CDR2 is SYDVKM. CDR3 length equals 12 residues. The germline V and J ends were trimmed by 5 bases and 8 bases, with 12 bases remaining between them. CDR3 in amino acids: CASSIRTSEAFF. The CDR3 DNA is TGTGCCAGCAGTATTCGGACGAGCGAAGCTTTCTTT.

This clonotype was seen many times. The chain links TRBV27 to TRBJ2-5; possibly TRBD1 for D (6 bases). The CDR3 spans 14 residues. CDR1 is MNHEY, CDR2 SMNVEV, per germline (reference sequence). Between the trimmed V and J ends, which lost 5 bases and 2 bases, there was a span of 12 bases. The CDR3 nucleotides are TGTGCCAGCAGTACACGGACAGCGCAAGAGACCCAGTACTTC. Encoded protein: CASSTRTAQETQYF.

This rearrangement joins TRBV5-1 to TRBJ2-7; D not resolved. The germline V and J ends were trimmed by 2 bases and 0 bases, with 9 bases remaining between them. The length of the CDR3 is 14 residues. Germline CDR1 reads SGHRS; CDR2 reads YFSETQ. CDR3 sequence (DNA): TGCGCCAGCAGCTTTTCATCGTACTCCTACGAGCAGTACTTC. Residues: CASSFSSYSYEQYF. Complete variable domain (other parts from reference TRBV5-1 and TRBJ2-7): KAGVTQTPRYLIKTRGQQVTLSCSPISGHRSVSWYQQTPGQGLQFLFEYFSETQRNKGNFPGRFSGRQFSNSRSEMNVSTLELGDSALYLCASSFSSYSYEQYFGPGTRLTVT.

The V call is TRBV6-1, the J call TRBJ2-7; the match to TRBD1 covers 9 bases. CDR1 and CDR2 (germline): MNHNS, SASEGT. CDR3 length equals 15 residues. The J segment lost 3 bases and the V segment lost 2 bases, leaving 5 bases of the junction unmatched. The CDR3 region has the DNA TGTGCCAGCAGTGAACCGGGACAGGGTTTCTACGAGCAGTACTTC. Its translation is CASSEPGQGFYEQYF.

The rearrangement links TRBV11-2 to TRBJ2-5; D may match TRBD1 or TRBD2 (5 bases each). CDR1 is SGHAT, CDR2 FQNNGV, per germline. V lost 1 base and J 13 bases, leaving 13 bases between the germline ends. The CDR3 totals 12 residues. CDR3 amino acids: CASSLGGGLPYF. CDR3 coding DNA: TGTGCCAGCAGCTTAGGGGGCGGACTTCCGTACTTC.

In this sample, this clonotype turned up a few times. The rearrangement joins TRBV24-1 to TRBJ2-7; 8 bases are shared with TRBD2. CDR1 and CDR2 (germline): KGHDR, SFDVKD. The length of the CDR3 is 14 residues. The ends lost 5 bases at V and 5 bases at J; junction bases unmatched: 7. CDR3 region: CATSGGSGGHEQYF. As DNA, the CDR3 is TGTGCCACCAGTGGTGGGAGCGGGGGCCACGAGCAGTACTTC.

The J gene is TRBJ2-5, the V gene TRBV20-1; D is unresolved. V lost 1 base, J lost 5 bases, and 11 bases lay in between. The length of the CDR3 is 13 residues. From germline, CDR1 is DFQATT and CDR2 SNEGSKA (reference sequence). In nucleotides, the CDR3 is TGCAGTGCTAGAGCGCCGGACGGGGAGACCCAGTACTTC. Translated: CSARAPDGETQYF.

The gene calls are TRBV20-1 and TRBJ2-1; D gene ambiguous. Trimming stripped 5 bases from V and 6 bases from J, with 17 bases between. Germline V gene lookup returns CDR1 DFQATT and CDR2 SNEGSKA (reference sequence). The CDR3 consists of 14 residues. CDR3: CSAAVDETFNEQFF. In DNA, the CDR3 is TGCAGTGCTGCCGTAGACGAGACTTTCAATGAGCAGTTCTTC.

This clonotype was counted between two and nine times. V is TRBV7-2 and J is TRBJ2-7; unclear D gene. The CDR3 sequence is 11 residues long. Trimming removed 5 bases from V and 7 bases from J, with 9 bases in between. CDR1 is SGHTA and CDR2 is FQGNSA in the germline V gene. CDR3 nucleotide sequence: TGTGCCAGCAGCGAATCCAGGGAGCAGTACTTC. Translation gives CASSESREQYF. The full variable domain, its missing parts supplied by reference TRBV7-2 and TRBJ2-7, is GAGVSQSPSNKVTEKGKDVELRCDPISGHTALYWYRQSLGQGLEFLIYFQGNSAPDKSGLPSDRFSAERTGGSVSTLTIQRTQQEDSAVYLCASSESREQYFGPGTRLTVT.

CDR3: CASRPGQGRDQPQHF. The CDR3 DNA reads TGTGCCAGCAGGCCAGGACAGGGAAGGGATCAGCCCCAGCATTTT. The rearrangement links TRBV28 to TRBJ1-5, with 8 nucleotides matching TRBD1. The CDR3 is 15 residues long. The germline V gene encodes CDR1 MDHEN and CDR2 SYDVKM. Losses at the gene ends were 6 bases for V and 5 bases for J; bases not matched to a gene: 9.

The chain's CDR3 is CSARAWIMNTEAFF. CDR3 bases: TGCAGTGCTAGAGCTTGGATAATGAACACTGAAGCTTTCTTT. The chain has TRBV20-1 and TRBJ1-1; D call uncertain. The CDR3 loop spans 14 amino acids. Germline V gene sequence: CDR1 DFQATT, CDR2 SNEGSKA (reference sequence). Trimming cost V 1 base and J 0 bases, with 9 bases left between them.